This TCR beta chain was retrieved from a study of T and B cells in COVID-19 patients. Study-wide context: Blood was sampled from COVID-19 patients who were either actively infected or recovered.

BIOMED2 TRB-A/B primer pools were used in multiplex TRB PCR. TCRdb processed the multiplex PCR reads anew with MiXCR; each CDR3 protein has one entry. The data show about 5,100 distinct CDR3 sequences, roughly a quarter seen once. From blood, roughly 220-550 ng of genomic DNA served as TRB template. Comments on this clonotype: What it binds is unknown.

General study points: The recovered cohort had thousands of exclusive TCR clusters, including roughly 28 low generation probability clusters. Patients with COVID-19 reportedly showed strongly skewed T cell receptor beta variable and joining gene usage.

There are 16 residues in the CDR3. Germline lookup yields CDR1 SQVTM and CDR2 ANQGSEA. Trimming took 6 bases from V and 0 from J, leaving 15 bases between them. The sample was blood. The chain joins TRBV29-1 to TRBJ2-6; D possibly corresponds to TRBD1 (5 bases). The sequence was collected from a human donor with active COVID-19. The CDR3 loop is CSVETDINSGANVLTF. DNA of the CDR3: TGCAGCGTGGAGACAGATATAAACTCTGGGGCCAACGTCCTGACTTTC. Combining the CDR3 with reference TRBV29-1 and TRBJ2-6 gives the whole variable domain SAVISQKPSRDICQRGTSLTIQCQVDSQVTMMFWYRQQPGQSLTLIATANQGSEATYESGFVIDKFPISRPNLTFSTLTVSNMSPEDSSIYLCSVETDINSGANVLTFGAGSRLTVL.